The present T cell receptor (beta chain) was sequenced within a study of T cells in tumors after PD-1 blockade. Study information: Patients had no prior checkpoint blockade, systemic immunosuppressants, or anti-cancer therapy within 4 weeks. Either cemiplimab 350 mg every 2 weeks or pembrolizumab 200 mg every 3 weeks was given. Some patients also took daily vismodegib 150 mg during anti-PD-1 treatment.

Of note for this clone: Its antigen is unidentified.

Notes on the study in general: Peripheral recruitment is suggested, as some novel exhausted tumor clones were in pre-treatment blood.

CDR3 length: 14 residues. Germline values: CDR1 GTSNPN, CDR2 SVGIG (reference sequence). Between the trimmed V and J ends, which lost 3 bases and 2 bases, there was a span of 13 bases. This table comes from immunoSEQ multiplex PCR, and its TCRdb copy is limited to in-frame clones, with some not included. This table holds about 33,000 clones, around 80% found once. This sequence joins TRBV30 and TRBJ1-2; D is unclear. The TCR sequence derives from a human donor with basal cell carcinoma. Sequenced material: PBMCs, taken before anti-PD-1 treatment. CDR3 sequence (DNA): TGTGCCTGGAGGCCAGACCGTCGGAACTATGGCTACACCTTC. This sequence encodes CAWRPDRRNYGYTF.